This passage covers 5 T cell receptor beta chains from one sample sequenced in a study of blood T cell repertoires in COVID-19. Repertoires were generated with immunoSEQ multiplex PCR, while TCRdb's copy carries only in-frame clones and drops some. This table has 300,000 to 350,000 clones, more than 75% appearing once. Sequencing used peripheral blood. All receptors come from a woman between 18 and 29 years old who had recovered from COVID-19.

This clone was counted a single time. The chain carries TRBV7-2 and TRBJ2-1; 8 bases line up with TRBD2. This CDR3 has 17 amino acids. Germline trimming cut 0 bases from V and 3 bases from J; bases unmatched to any gene: 7. Germline V CDR1 and CDR2: SGHTA, FQGNSA. CDR3 DNA: TGTGCCAGCAGCTTAGCGGGTAGCGGGAATTTCTACAATGAGCAGTTCTTC. Translation: CASSLAGSGNFYNEQFF.

This clone was observed once. The CDR3 loop reads CASSHSGVTDTQYF. The CDR3 DNA follows: TGTGCCAGCAGCCATAGCGGGGTCACAGATACGCAGTATTTT. The genes are TRBV13 and TRBJ2-3; 8 nucleotides agree with TRBD2. The CDR3 runs 14 residues. Trimming took 5 bases from V and 2 from J; bases not matched to a gene: 3. CDR1 and CDR2 (germline): PRHDT, FYEKMQ (reference sequence).

This clone was found a few times. The rearrangement joins TRBV12-2 to TRBJ1-4. TRBV12-2 represents a pseudogene. The CDR3 is 16 amino acids. The CDR3 bases are TGTGCAAGTCGCTTAGCGAGGAGGGACCGGGTGGGAAAACTGTTTTTT. It encodes CASRLARRDRVGKLFF.

This chain connects TRBV7-6 to TRBJ2-5; 10 bases agree with TRBD2. V lost 5 bases to trimming and J lost 5 bases; unmatched junction nucleotides: 14. The CDR3 runs to 17 residues. Germline V CDR1 and CDR2: SGHVS, FNYEAQ. CDR3 in amino acids: CASSPSSSGRASETQYF. The CDR3, as DNA: TGTGCCAGCAGCCCCTCTTCGAGCGGGAGGGCCAGTGAGACCCAGTACTTC.

The chain has TRBV4-1 and TRBJ2-1; 7 bases line up with TRBD2. With V trimmed by 2 bases and J by 6 bases, 7 bases remained unmatched. Looked up from germline, CDR1 is MGHRA and CDR2 is YSYEKL. The CDR3 has 15 amino acids. The chain's CDR3 is CASSQMGGSGNEQFF. CDR3 DNA sequence: TGCGCCAGCAGCCAAATGGGCGGGAGTGGCAATGAGCAGTTCTTC.